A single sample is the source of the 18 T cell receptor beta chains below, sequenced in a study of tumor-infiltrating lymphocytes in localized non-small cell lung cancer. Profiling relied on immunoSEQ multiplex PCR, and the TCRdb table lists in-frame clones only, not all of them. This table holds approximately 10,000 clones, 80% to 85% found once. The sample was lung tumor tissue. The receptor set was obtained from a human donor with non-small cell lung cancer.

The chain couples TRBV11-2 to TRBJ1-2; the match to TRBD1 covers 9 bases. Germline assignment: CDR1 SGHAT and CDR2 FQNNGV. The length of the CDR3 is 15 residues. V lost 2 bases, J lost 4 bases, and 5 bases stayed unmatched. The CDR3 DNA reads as TGTGCCAGCAGCTTACTACAGGGGGCTATCTATGGCTACACCTTC. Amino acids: CASSLLQGAIYGYTF.

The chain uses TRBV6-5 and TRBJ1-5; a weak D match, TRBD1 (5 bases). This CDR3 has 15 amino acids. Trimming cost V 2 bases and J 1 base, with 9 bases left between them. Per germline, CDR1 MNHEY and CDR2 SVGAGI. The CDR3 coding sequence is TGTGCCAGCAGTTACACCGGGGGGAGCAATCAGCCCCAGCATTTT. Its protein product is CASSYTGGSNQPQHF.

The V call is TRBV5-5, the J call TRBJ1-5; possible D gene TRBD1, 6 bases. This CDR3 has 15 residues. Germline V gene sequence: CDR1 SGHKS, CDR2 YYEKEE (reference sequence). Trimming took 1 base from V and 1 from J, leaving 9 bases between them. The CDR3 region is CASSLMGGSNQPQHF. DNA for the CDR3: TGTGCCAGCAGCTTGATGGGGGGCAGCAATCAGCCCCAGCATTTT.

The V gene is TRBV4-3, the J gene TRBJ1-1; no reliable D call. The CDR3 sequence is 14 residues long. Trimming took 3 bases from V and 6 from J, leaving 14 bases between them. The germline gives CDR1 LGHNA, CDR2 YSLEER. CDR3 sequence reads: CASSQGWVGSEAFF. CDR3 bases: TGCGCCAGCAGCCAGGGGTGGGTGGGATCTGAAGCTTTCTTT.

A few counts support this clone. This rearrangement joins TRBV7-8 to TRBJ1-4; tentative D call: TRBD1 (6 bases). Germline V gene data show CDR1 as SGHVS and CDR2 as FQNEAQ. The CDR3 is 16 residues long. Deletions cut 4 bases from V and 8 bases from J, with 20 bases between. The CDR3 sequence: CASSSLSRGGSEKLFF. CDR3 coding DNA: TGTGCCAGCAGCTCCCTTTCCAGGGGAGGTTCAGAAAAACTGTTTTTT. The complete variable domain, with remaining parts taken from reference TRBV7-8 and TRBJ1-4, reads GAGVSQSPRYKVAKRGQDVALRCDPISGHVSLFWYQQALGQGPEFLTYFQNEAQLDKSGLPSDRFFAERPEGSVSTLKIQRTQQEDSAVYLCASSSLSRGGSEKLFFGSGTQLSVL.

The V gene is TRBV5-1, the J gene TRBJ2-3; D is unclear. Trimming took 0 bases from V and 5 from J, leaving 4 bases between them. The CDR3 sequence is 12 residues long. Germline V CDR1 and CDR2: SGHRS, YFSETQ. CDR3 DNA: TGCGCCAGCAGCTTGGAGGGAGATACGCAGTATTTT. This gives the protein CASSLEGDTQYF.

The DNA of the CDR3 is TGTGCCAGCAGCCCCCTGAGGGCCGATACGCAGTATTTT. Protein sequence: CASSPLRADTQYF. This chain uses TRBV11-1 with TRBJ2-3; a possible D gene is TRBD2 (5 bases). The CDR3 loop spans 13 amino acids. The germline V gene has CDR1 SGHAT and CDR2 FQDESV (reference sequence). V lost 5 bases and J lost 6, with 12 bases in between. Supplemented by reference TRBV11-1 and TRBJ2-3, the full variable domain reads EAEVAQSPRYKITEKSQAVAFWCDPISGHATLYWYRQILGQGPELLVQFQDESVVDDSQLPKDRFSAERLKGVDSTLKIQPAELGDSAMYLCASSPLRADTQYFGPGTRLTVL.

The CDR3 reads CASSQTRASGLGGQQFF. The CDR3 coding sequence is TGTGCCAGCAGCCAAACGCGGGCTAGCGGCCTCGGGGGGCAGCAGTTCTTC. This rearrangement joins TRBV4-2 to TRBJ2-1; a possible D gene is TRBD2 (7 bases). Trimming removed 2 bases from V and 11 bases from J, with 25 bases in between. From germline, CDR1 is LGHNA and CDR2 YNFKEQ. The CDR3 is made up of 17 amino acids.

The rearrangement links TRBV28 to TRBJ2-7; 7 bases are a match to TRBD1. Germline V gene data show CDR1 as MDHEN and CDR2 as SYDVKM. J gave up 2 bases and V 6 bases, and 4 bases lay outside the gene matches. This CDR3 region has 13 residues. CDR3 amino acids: CASRTTGTYEQYF. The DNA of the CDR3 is TGTGCCAGCAGAACGACAGGGACCTACGAGCAGTACTTC.

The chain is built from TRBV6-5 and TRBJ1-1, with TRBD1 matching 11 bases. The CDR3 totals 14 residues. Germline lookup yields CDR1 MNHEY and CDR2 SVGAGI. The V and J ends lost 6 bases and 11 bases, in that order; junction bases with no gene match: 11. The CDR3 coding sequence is TGTGCCAGCAGCCACCCCGGGACAGGGGGGAGGGCTTTCTTT. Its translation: CASSHPGTGGRAFF.

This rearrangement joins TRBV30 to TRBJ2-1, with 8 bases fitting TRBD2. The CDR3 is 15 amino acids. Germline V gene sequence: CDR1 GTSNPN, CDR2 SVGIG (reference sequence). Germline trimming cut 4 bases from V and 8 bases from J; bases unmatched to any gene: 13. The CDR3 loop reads CAWKAALSGSYEQFF. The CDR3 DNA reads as TGTGCCTGGAAAGCCGCTTTGAGCGGGAGTTATGAGCAGTTCTTC. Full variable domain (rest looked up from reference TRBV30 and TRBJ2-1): SQTIHQWPATLVQPVGSPLSLECTVEGTSNPNLYWYRQAAGRGLQLLFYSVGIGQISSEVPQNLSASRPQDRQFILSSKKLLLSDSGFYLCAWKAALSGSYEQFFGPGTRLTVL.

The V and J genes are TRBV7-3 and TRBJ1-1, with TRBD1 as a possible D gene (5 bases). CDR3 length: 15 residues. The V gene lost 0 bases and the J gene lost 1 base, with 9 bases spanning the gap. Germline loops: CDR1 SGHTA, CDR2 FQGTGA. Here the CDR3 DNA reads TGTGCCAGCAGCTTAACGGGGACGGGGAACACTGAAGCTTTCTTT. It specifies CASSLTGTGNTEAFF.

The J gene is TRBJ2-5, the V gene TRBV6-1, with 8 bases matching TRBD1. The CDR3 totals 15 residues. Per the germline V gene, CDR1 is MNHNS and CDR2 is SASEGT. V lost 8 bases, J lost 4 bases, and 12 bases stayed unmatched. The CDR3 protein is CASEDDRGGRETQYF. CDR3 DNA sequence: TGTGCCAGCGAAGACGACAGGGGCGGAAGAGAGACCCAGTACTTC.

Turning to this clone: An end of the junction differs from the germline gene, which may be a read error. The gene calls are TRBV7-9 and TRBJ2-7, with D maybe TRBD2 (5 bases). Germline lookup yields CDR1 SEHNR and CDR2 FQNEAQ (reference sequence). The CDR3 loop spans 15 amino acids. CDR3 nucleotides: TGTGCCAGCAGCTTAGCGCTAGCCGAAGACTACGAGCAGTGCTTC. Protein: CASSLALAEDYEQCF.

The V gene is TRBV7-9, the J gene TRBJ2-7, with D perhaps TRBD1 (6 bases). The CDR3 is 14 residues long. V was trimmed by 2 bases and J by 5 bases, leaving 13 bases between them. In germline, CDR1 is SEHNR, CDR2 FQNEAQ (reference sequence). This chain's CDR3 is CASSLTGKFDEQYF. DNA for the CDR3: TGTGCCAGCAGCTTAACAGGGAAGTTCGACGAGCAGTACTTC.

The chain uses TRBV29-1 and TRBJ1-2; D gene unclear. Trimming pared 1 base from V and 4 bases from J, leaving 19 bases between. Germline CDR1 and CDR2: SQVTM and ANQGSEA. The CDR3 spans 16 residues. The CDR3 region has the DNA TGCAGCGTTGAAGGAGGGCTCCAACTATTATCCTATGGCTACACCTTC. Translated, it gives CSVEGGLQLLSYGYTF. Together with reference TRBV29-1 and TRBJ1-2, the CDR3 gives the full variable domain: SAVISQKPSRDICQRGTSLTIQCQVDSQVTMMFWYRQQPGQSLTLIATANQGSEATYESGFVIDKFPISRPNLTFSTLTVSNMSPEDSSIYLCSVEGGLQLLSYGYTFGSGTRLTVV.

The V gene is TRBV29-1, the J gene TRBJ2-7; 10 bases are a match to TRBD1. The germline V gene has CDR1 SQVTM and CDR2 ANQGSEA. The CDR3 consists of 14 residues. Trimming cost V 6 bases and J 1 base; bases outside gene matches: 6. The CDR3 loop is CSVYGTGESYEQYF. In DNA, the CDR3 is TGCAGCGTCTATGGGACAGGGGAATCCTACGAGCAGTACTTC.

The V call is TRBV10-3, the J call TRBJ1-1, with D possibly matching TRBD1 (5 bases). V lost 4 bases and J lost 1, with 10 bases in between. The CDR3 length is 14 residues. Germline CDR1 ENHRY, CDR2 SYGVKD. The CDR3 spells CAISVQGENTEAFF. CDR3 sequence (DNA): TGTGCCATCAGTGTGCAGGGAGAGAACACTGAAGCTTTCTTT.